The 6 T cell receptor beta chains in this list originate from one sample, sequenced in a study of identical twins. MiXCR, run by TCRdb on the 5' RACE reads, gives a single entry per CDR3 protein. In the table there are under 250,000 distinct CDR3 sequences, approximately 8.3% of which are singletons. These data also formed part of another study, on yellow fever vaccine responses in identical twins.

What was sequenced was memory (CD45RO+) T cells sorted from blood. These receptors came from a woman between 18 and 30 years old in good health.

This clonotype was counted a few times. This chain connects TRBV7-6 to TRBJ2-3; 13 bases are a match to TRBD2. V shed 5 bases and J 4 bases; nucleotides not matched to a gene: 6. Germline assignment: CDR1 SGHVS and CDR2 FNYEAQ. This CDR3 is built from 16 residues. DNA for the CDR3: TGTGCCAGCAGCCCACTAGCGGGAGGGCCTCCAGATACGCAGTATTTT. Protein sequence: CASSPLAGGPPDTQYF.

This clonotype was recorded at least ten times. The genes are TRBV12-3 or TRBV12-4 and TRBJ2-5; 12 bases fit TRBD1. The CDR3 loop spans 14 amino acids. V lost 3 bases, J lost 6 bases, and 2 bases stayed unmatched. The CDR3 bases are TGTGCCAGCAGTTTGGGACAGGGGGCACAGACCCAGTACTTC. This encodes CASSLGQGAQTQYF.

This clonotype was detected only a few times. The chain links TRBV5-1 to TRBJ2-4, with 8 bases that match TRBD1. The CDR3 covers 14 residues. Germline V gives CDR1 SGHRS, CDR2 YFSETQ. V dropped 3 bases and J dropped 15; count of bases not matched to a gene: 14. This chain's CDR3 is CASSSGQGWSAPYF. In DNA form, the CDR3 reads TGCGCCAGCAGCTCTGGACAGGGATGGTCGGCTCCGTACTTC.

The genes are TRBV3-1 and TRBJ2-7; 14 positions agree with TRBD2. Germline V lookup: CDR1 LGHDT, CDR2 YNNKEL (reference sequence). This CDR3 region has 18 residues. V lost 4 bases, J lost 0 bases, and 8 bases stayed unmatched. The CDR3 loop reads CASSRGLAGGLSSYEQYF. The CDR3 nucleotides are TGTGCCAGCAGCCGAGGACTAGCGGGGGGACTGAGCTCCTACGAGCAGTACTTC.

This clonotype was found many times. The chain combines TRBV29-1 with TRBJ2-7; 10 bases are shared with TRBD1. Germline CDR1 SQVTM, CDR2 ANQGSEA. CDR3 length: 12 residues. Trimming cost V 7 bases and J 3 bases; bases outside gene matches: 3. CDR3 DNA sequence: TGCAGCGCACGGACAGGGGGCTACGAGCAGTACTTC. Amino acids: CSARTGGYEQYF.

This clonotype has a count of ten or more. The CDR3 bases are TGTGCCACCTACCCTGGAGTCCCGGGGAATTCACCCCTCCACTTT. Its protein is CATYPGVPGNSPLHF. The chain carries TRBV10-3 and TRBJ1-6; no clear D. CDR1 ENHRY and CDR2 SYGVKD come from the germline V gene. V lost 10 bases and J lost 7, with 20 bases in between. The CDR3 is made up of 15 amino acids.